This T cell receptor beta chain was sequenced during a study of T cells in Graves' hyperthyroidism and ophthalmopathy. The TCR beta CDR3 regions underwent amplification using RNA transcripts as the source. Primed by the HTBI set, a first-round RT-PCR was run on the TCR CDR3. From the multiplex PCR reads, TCRdb called clonotypes with MiXCR, one entry per CDR3 protein. Found here are 300,000 to 450,000 distinct CDR3 sequences, 20% to 25% of them singletons; the top ten hold around four fifths. The study's findings and limits: The model identified upcoming ophthalmopathy a median about six months ahead of onset. In simple terms, a model built on 13 V-J features told ophthalmopathy apart from stable hyperthyroidism.

Germline V gene data show CDR1 as SGHAT and CDR2 as FQNNGV. The CDR3 extends over 15 amino acids. Trimming cost V 5 bases and J 5 bases; bases outside gene matches: 6. The authors deemed Graves' hyperthyroidism stable absent ophthalmopathy progression within 18 months. Hyperthyroidism in the patients, aged 18 to 65, was newly diagnosed and under 2 months in duration. This clonotype appeared many times. Its antigen is unidentified. The chain combines TRBV11-2 with TRBJ2-3; the match to TRBD2 covers 11 bases. This TCR was sampled from a man aged 50-59 years with Graves' hyperthyroidism. What was sequenced was blood. The CDR3 is CASSPLAGDIDTQYF. The DNA for the CDR3 is TGTGCCAGCAGCCCACTAGCGGGGGACATAGATACGCAGTATTTT.